The T cell receptor beta chain described here comes from a study of cytomegalovirus exposure and HLA in healthy donors (dated by TCRdb to the late 2010s). A note on the overall study: In an earlier analysis of fewer than 750 of the donors, 250 to 300 Gb of sequence data and just under 120 million unique TCR beta sequences from 180 million or so T cells were reported. An early release covering some 640 HLA-typed donors comprised 250 to 350 gigabases of sequencing data and approximately 85 million unique TCR sequences. Among roughly 400 genotyped donors of the cohort, an average of around 250,000 unique TCR beta nucleotide sequences was sequenced per donor, of which about 19% were non-productive. Every discovery cohort repertoire had been produced on one sequencing platform. The number of typed donors differed by locus: about 620-630 for A, B, C, DRB1 and DQB1; approximately 530 for DQA1; some 590 for DPA1; and some 450 for DPB1. Rather than using new phenotypic data, the later analysis identified candidate immune exposures from TCR beta sequences and from how often those sequences occurred across donors. Donor age, sex, ethnicity and CMV serostatus were compiled alongside the repertoire data. A later analysis re-analyzed previously published TCR beta repertoires from hundreds of donors and added high-resolution HLA genotyping to study TCR occurrence patterns. Of the 398 genotyped donors, approximately 83% fell in the genetic ancestry cluster associated with self-reported Caucasian donors. The aim of the study was to test whether cataloging public T cell receptors could identify signatures of past pathogen exposure. To decide whether each TCR beta V gene segment behaved as functional or pseudogenic, an earlier analysis of some 600 of the donors relied on high-throughput TCR beta sequencing. HLA typing included class I and class II loci at four-digit resolution. The T cell repertoires of 550 to 850 subjects were profiled by immunosequencing and related to cytomegalovirus serostatus. In addition to the first cohort of 666 subjects, a separate validation cohort of around 110 different subjects was used. Because of strong linkage in the cohort, five DR-DQ haplotypes were treated as single units for association and clustering. A later genetic analysis took genome-wide SNP genotypes for about three fifths of the 666 donors and used that subset as a discovery cohort. To predict cytomegalovirus infection status, the study brought together high-throughput TCR immunosequencing, statistical association of individual TCRs with disease status, and machine learning.

The library was built by means of the immunoSEQ multiplex PCR assay. For the multiplex PCR, a mixture combining 60 forward primers for TCR Vbeta segments and 13 reverse primers for TCR Jbeta segments was used. The CDR3 region of rearranged TCR beta genes was amplified from genomic DNA by a multiplex PCR assay. The amplified TCR beta libraries were sequenced on the Illumina HiSeq System as 87-base-pair reads. Per the authors' processing: A later analysis tallied 75 million to 95 million unique TCR beta chains across the 600 to 700 repertoires, and about 12 million of those chains were shared by two or more donors. To remove PCR and sequencing errors, raw reads were error-corrected and collapsed into unique sequences using a nearest-neighbor algorithm that merged closely related sequences. CDR3 sequences were aligned to IMGT reference sequences to assign V, D and J gene segments. Each retained sequence needed at least a six-nucleotide match to both a V gene segment and a J gene segment. Rearrangements were classified as productive when the CDR3 lacked stop codons and remained in frame with V and J, and all other rearrangements were classified as non-productive. Following IMGT convention, CDR3 was defined as the stretch from the second conserved V-encoded cysteine to the conserved J-encoded phenylalanine. The earlier analysis of roughly 590 of the donors excluded any sequence lacking an unambiguous match to a single V gene segment. An earlier analysis of 550 to 650 of the donors classified V segments as functional when productive rearrangements were above 56.7% and as segregating when the standard deviation between donors was above 5%. A statistical classification framework was built for diagnosing cytomegalovirus status from the catalog of TCR beta chain sequences. A later analysis assigned V and J genes by comparing TCR nucleotide sequences with IMGT/GENE-DB human TR gene sequences. In a later analysis, CDR3 sequences and most-parsimonious VDJ recombination scenarios were assigned using the TCRdist pipeline. In a later analysis, each TCR beta chain was defined by its CDR3 amino acid sequence together with its V-gene family, and reads without a unique V-gene family were excluded. A later analysis removed several hundred highly shared, low-generation-probability nucleotide sequences to deal with suspected cross-contamination and a sequencing artifact. A later analysis calculated a clonal expansion index for each public chain from normalized within-repertoire ranks of inferred template counts. In a later analysis, generation probabilities were computed with a VDJ recombination model fitted to out-of-frame rearrangements, and the resulting probabilities were checked against IGoR. In a later analysis, hypergeometric tests were used to score TCR-TCR, TCR-HLA and TCR-CMV co-occurrence, with a repertoire-size bias correction applied to TCR pairs. False discovery rates were estimated in a later analysis by permuting HLA or CMV assignments 20 times. A later analysis grouped co-occurring TCRs with DBSCAN, adding TCRdist sequence similarity when clustering within HLA-allele-positive subsets. For co-occurrence clustering, repertoires with fewer than 30,000 or more than 120,000 public chains were excluded, along with a handful of repertoires with anomalous nucleotide sharing. Sourced from immuneACCESS, this table was stored by TCRdb with only in-frame sequences that have V and J called. A share of the clones is absent; for the studies checked, an unresolved V gene accounts for under half, and the remainder has no known explanation. V, J and clone size were drawn from that table, and D and trimming were deduced from the DNA. The sample table records tens of thousands of clones; 75% to 90% of these occur just once. The ten largest clones capture 5% to 8.5% of the sample.

The cohort consisted of approximately 690 healthy bone marrow donors. Cohort members were all nominally healthy when sampled, although unrecorded immune exposures were likely present. Of the 690 or so cohort members, more than 250 had a positive CMV serostatus and about 350 had a negative one, while no CMV serostatus was recorded for the donor. Every donor gave a peripheral blood sample, and the peripheral blood mononuclear cells from that sample were used for TCR beta sequencing. Genomic DNA extraction from the blood cell samples was performed with the Qiagen DNeasy Blood Extraction Kit. Details on this clone: Its recognized antigen is unknown. No per-base quality is available; no much larger clone lies one base away. The same CDR3 is also encoded by other DNA sequences in this sample.

Relative to germline, V is missing 6 bases and J is missing 4 bases, with 5 bases of the junction outside any gene match. The germline V gene supplies CDR1 MNHNS and CDR2 SASEGT. From the cysteine through the phenylalanine, the CDR3 covers 13 amino acids. This entry keeps only the CDR3 DNA: 39 bases, framed from base 1. General study outcomes and caveats: In an earlier analysis of 450 to 750 of the donors, most TCR beta V segments appeared in productive rearrangements about 87% or about 30% of the time, broadly matching IMGT annotations. The classifier was reported to diagnose cytomegalovirus status with high specificity and sensitivity in both the original cohort and the validation cohort. Presence/absence analyses assumed roughly uniform sequencing depth across donors, an assumption that may not hold. Immune exposure information for the cohort was limited to CMV serostatus. A group of highly shared sequence variants was considered likely to be a technical artifact of the sequencing pipeline. Because the 87-base-pair reads could not distinguish some IMGT-functional V segments, including TRBV6-2 and TRBV6-3, those segments were excluded. A total of around 150 TCR beta chains were listed by the study as associated with cytomegalovirus. Linkage disequilibrium might explain the correlated functional status among segregating V segments, but an unknown experimental factor could not be excluded. In a later genetic analysis, a missense DCLRE1C variant was associated with V-gene and J-gene trimming of TCR beta chains, and the association was replicated in an independent cohort. In a later analysis, HLA-associated TCR beta chains were found to be more clonally expanded and to have lower generation probabilities than equally common non-associated chains. The authors suggested that the approach could potentially be generalized to other disease states and immunological phenotypes. The earlier analysis of almost 600 of the donors excluded some 16 rarely observed V segments, including chromosome 9 orphons, because counts were too low. This cohort had only TCR beta chains sequenced, and the lack of alpha or paired-chain data limited which features could be detected. A further reported finding was that TCR beta sequences accurately predicted the HLA-A and HLA-B alleles for most subjects in the first cohort. In a later genetic analysis, fewer N-insertions in productive TCRs were reported among donors in an Asian-associated ancestry cluster than the roughly 700-donor mean. Assigning TCR associations to individual alleles was difficult when HLA alleles, especially DR and DQ, strongly co-occurred. While some public TCRs were present in many individuals, most TCR sequences turned up only very rarely across donors. In a later analysis, most CMV-associated TCR beta chains were found to appear HLA-restricted, with HLA associations seemingly driven largely by CMV exposure. In a later analysis, around 17,000 TCR beta sequences were associated with specific HLA alleles at a false discovery rate of 0.05. A later analysis reported that several top co-occurrence clusters appeared linked to parvovirus B19, influenza, CMV and Epstein-Barr virus. In a later analysis, TCR association rates were found to vary across HLA loci, with the most associated TCRs seen for DRB1 alleles and the fewest for HLA-C alleles. In vitro tests confirmed that a few of the cytomegalovirus-associated TCR beta chains recognize cytomegalovirus antigens. Because HLA typing was missing for some donors at each locus, association tests included only the typed subset.

Sequencing was done on a sample of PBMCs. The receptor's source is a human donor in good health. The chain couples TRBV6-1 to TRBJ1-2; 7 middle bases align to TRBD1. In nucleotides, the sequence is TGTGCCAGCAGCTTGGACAGGCGCTATGGCTACACCTTC. It codes for CASSLDRRYGYTF.